The 17 T cell receptor beta chains in this list originate from one sample, sequenced in a study of post-analysis software for immune sequencing data. General study results and limits: TRBV5-6, TRBV5-1 and TRBV20-1 belonged to a set of roughly five TRBV segments that were more frequent in patients than controls.

Sequencing libraries made from TCR beta cDNA carried unique molecular identifiers. A single record per CDR3 protein comes from TCRdb applying MiXCR to the PCR reads. The table records a few hundred thousand distinct CDR3 sequences, roughly 38% of them present only once. These receptors have no known antigen. Sequenced sample: blood. All receptors derive from a girl aged 10-17 years with multiple sclerosis.

The rearrangement joins TRBV29-1 to TRBJ1-1; TRBD1 is a possible D gene (6 bases). The CDR3 is 12 residues long. Trimming took off 5 bases at V and 8 bases at J, with 15 bases between the two ends. CDR1 is SQVTM, CDR2 ANQGSEA, per germline. CDR3 DNA: TGCAGCGTTTCCACAGGGAATGTGGAAGCTTTCTTT. Protein sequence: CSVSTGNVEAFF. The whole variable domain, remainder taken from reference TRBV29-1 and TRBJ1-1, is SAVISQKPSRDICQRGTSLTIQCQVDSQVTMMFWYRQQPGQSLTLIATANQGSEATYESGFVIDKFPISRPNLTFSTLTVSNMSPEDSSIYLCSVSTGNVEAFFGQGTRLTVV.

Of note for this clonotype: Germline is not matched at one junction end, which may reflect a read error. V is TRBV12-3 or TRBV12-4 and J is TRBJ2-3; 7 bases line up with TRBD2. The CDR3 covers 14 residues. As DNA, the CDR3 is TGTGCCAGCAGTTTCTCGACTAGCACAGATACGGAGTATTTT. Amino acids: CASSFSTSTDTEYF.

The chain carries TRBV7-2 and TRBJ2-1; the D is unclear. The CDR3 has 15 amino acids. The germline CDR1 and CDR2 sequences are SGHTA and FQGNSA. V lost 6 bases, J lost 6 bases, and 18 bases lay in between. The CDR3 here is CASSNSVTGINEQFF. In DNA form, the CDR3 reads TGTGCCAGCAGTAATAGTGTCACTGGAATCAATGAGCAGTTCTTC.

A single count supports this clonotype. This may stem from a read error, because a much larger clone lies one nucleotide away. This rearrangement joins TRBV7-9 to TRBJ2-7; D unclear. Germline V gene sequence: CDR1 SEHNR, CDR2 FQNEAQ (reference sequence). V lost 5 bases to trimming and J lost 0 bases, with 14 bases between them. The CDR3 extends over 15 amino acids. Here the CDR3 DNA reads TGTGCCAGCAGCACCACGAGGAGATACTCCTACGAGCAGTACTTC. Protein: CASSTTRRYSYEQYF.

The V and J genes are TRBV18 and TRBJ1-5; TRBD1 agrees at 8 bases. CDR1 and CDR2 (germline): KGHSH, LQKENI. The length of the CDR3 is 14 residues. Germline trimming cut 3 bases from V and 5 bases from J; bases unmatched to any gene: 3. The DNA for the CDR3 is TGTGCCAGCTCACCGGACAGGGAGCATCAGCCCCAGCATTTT. This sequence encodes CASSPDREHQPQHF.

This clonotype was seen a few times. V usage is TRBV5-5 and J usage is TRBJ2-7, with TRBD1 matching 9 bases. The CDR3 loop spans 16 amino acids. Germline V gene lookup returns CDR1 SGHKS and CDR2 YYEKEE (reference sequence). The J segment lost 1 base and the V segment lost 7 bases, leaving 12 bases of the junction unmatched. In DNA form, the CDR3 reads TGTGCCAGCTCCCATCCGGAGGGACAGGGATCCTACGAGCAGTACTTC. Amino acids: CASSHPEGQGSYEQYF.

In this sample, this clonotype turned up a few times. This rearrangement joins TRBV5-1 to TRBJ2-1, with D maybe TRBD2 (7 bases). Germline loops: CDR1 SGHRS, CDR2 YFSETQ. The CDR3 extends over 14 amino acids. V dropped 0 bases and J dropped 7 bases, with 11 bases sitting between them. The CDR3 is CASSLEGGPNEQFF. Written as DNA, the CDR3 is TGCGCCAGCAGCTTGGAGGGGGGGCCGAATGAGCAGTTCTTC.

The chain carries TRBV7-3 and TRBJ2-6; no reliable D call. CDR3 size: 17 residues. Looked up from germline, CDR1 is SGHTA and CDR2 is FQGTGA. Trimming stripped 1 base from V and 0 bases from J, with 10 bases between. In DNA form, the CDR3 reads TGTGCCAGCAGCTTAATGTCCAGATCCTCTGGGGCCAACGTCCTGACTTTC. Translating gives CASSLMSRSSGANVLTF. The full variable domain, with the rest looked up from reference TRBV7-3 and TRBJ2-6, is GAGVSQTPSNKVTEKGKYVELRCDPISGHTALYWYRQSLGQGPEFLIYFQGTGAADDSGLPNDRFFAVRPEGSVSTLKIQRTERGDSAVYLCASSLMSRSSGANVLTFGAGSRLTVL.

Comment on this clonotype: One end of the junction varies from germline; a read error may be responsible. The gene calls are TRBV4-2 and TRBJ1-1; maybe TRBD1 (6 bases). The length of the CDR3 is 14 residues. CDR1 and CDR2 (germline): LGHNA, YNFKEQ. DNA of the CDR3: TGTGCCAGCAGCCAAGGGACAGTGGACACTGAAGCTTGCTTT. Encoded protein: CASSQGTVDTEACF.

This chain joins TRBV7-8 and TRBJ1-5; possibly TRBD1 for D (5 bases). Germline V gene data show CDR1 as SGHVS and CDR2 as FQNEAQ. CDR3 length equals 17 residues. Trimming removed 6 bases at V and 0 bases at J, with 18 bases between. The CDR3 sequence: CASRPGTAGDSNQPQHF. As DNA, the CDR3 is TGTGCCAGCAGGCCTGGGACCGCGGGAGATAGCAATCAGCCCCAGCATTTT. Filled out from reference TRBV7-8 and TRBJ1-5, the complete variable domain reads GAGVSQSPRYKVAKRGQDVALRCDPISGHVSLFWYQQALGQGPEFLTYFQNEAQLDKSGLPSDRFFAERPEGSVSTLKIQRTQQEDSAVYLCASRPGTAGDSNQPQHFGDGTRLSIL.

V gene TRBV20-1 combines with J gene TRBJ2-3, with unresolved D. The V and J ends lost 4 bases and 3 bases respectively, with 8 bases between them. This CDR3 has 12 amino acids. Germline CDR1 reads DFQATT; CDR2 reads SNEGSKA (reference sequence). The CDR3 DNA reads as TGCAGTGCTAATTGGATGACAGATACGCAGTATTTT. This encodes CSANWMTDTQYF.

This clonotype was detected only a few times. The chain couples TRBV18 to TRBJ2-5, with unresolved D. Trimming stripped 3 bases from V and 4 bases from J, with 12 bases between. Looked up from germline, CDR1 is KGHSH and CDR2 is LQKENI. This CDR3 is built from 14 residues. CDR3 coding DNA: TGTGCCAGCTCACCCCCCTTGGCGTCAGAGACCCAGTACTTC. This codes for CASSPPLASETQYF.

The rearrangement joins TRBV6-1 to TRBJ2-7; TRBD2 might be the D (6 bases). CDR1 and CDR2 (germline): MNHNS, SASEGT. V dropped 4 bases and J dropped 2 bases, with 9 bases sitting between them. The CDR3 length is 13 residues. CDR3 protein: CASSGDWTYEQYF. Written as DNA, the CDR3 is TGTGCCAGCAGTGGGGACTGGACCTACGAGCAGTACTTC.

The chain recombines TRBV7-9 with TRBJ2-3; D is undetermined. Trimming removed 3 bases at V and 2 bases at J, with 9 bases between. Germline CDR1 and CDR2: SEHNR and FQNEAQ (reference sequence). CDR3 size: 14 residues. The DNA for the CDR3 is TGTGCCAGCAGCTTGAGTCTACCCACAGATACGCAGTATTTT. This gives the protein CASSLSLPTDTQYF.

The chain carries TRBV7-9 and TRBJ1-5; maybe TRBD1 (5 bases). The CDR3 length is 15 residues. Trimming removed 4 bases at V and 5 bases at J, with 15 bases between. Germline V gene lookup returns CDR1 SEHNR and CDR2 FQNEAQ (reference sequence). As DNA, the CDR3 is TGTGCCAGCAGCTGGACACAGGAACCCTATCAGCCCCAGCATTTT. Protein product: CASSWTQEPYQPQHF.

The V gene is TRBV20-1, the J gene TRBJ1-1; D is unclear. Germline values: CDR1 DFQATT, CDR2 SNEGSKA (reference sequence). The CDR3 loop spans 13 amino acids. Between the trimmed V and J ends, which lost 6 bases and 10 bases, there was a span of 21 bases. The chain's CDR3 is CSAKSTLRSGAFF. The CDR3, as DNA: TGCAGTGCCAAAAGTACTCTGAGGTCAGGAGCTTTCTTT.

This clonotype was seen ten or more times. The genes are TRBV11-2 and TRBJ2-1; maybe TRBD1 (5 bases). V lost 0 bases and J lost 7, with 13 bases in between. Germline lookup yields CDR1 SGHAT and CDR2 FQNNGV. This CDR3 spans 15 amino acids. The CDR3, as DNA: TGTGCCAGCAGCTTAGATCCACAGCAGGGTAATGAGCAGTTCTTC. Protein: CASSLDPQQGNEQFF.